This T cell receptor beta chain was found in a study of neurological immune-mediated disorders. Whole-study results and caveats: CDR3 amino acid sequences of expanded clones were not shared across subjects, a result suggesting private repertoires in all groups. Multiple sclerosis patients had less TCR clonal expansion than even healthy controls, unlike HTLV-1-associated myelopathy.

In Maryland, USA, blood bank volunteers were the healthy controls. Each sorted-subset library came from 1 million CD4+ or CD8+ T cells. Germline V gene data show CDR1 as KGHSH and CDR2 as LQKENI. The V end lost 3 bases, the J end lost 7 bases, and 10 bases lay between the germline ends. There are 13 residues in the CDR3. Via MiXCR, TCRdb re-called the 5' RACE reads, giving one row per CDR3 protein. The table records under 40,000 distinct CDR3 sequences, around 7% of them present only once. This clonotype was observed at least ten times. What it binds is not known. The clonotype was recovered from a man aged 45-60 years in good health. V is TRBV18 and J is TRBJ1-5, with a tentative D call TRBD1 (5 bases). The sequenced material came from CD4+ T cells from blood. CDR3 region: CASSPDKRQPQHF. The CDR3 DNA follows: TGTGCCAGCTCACCGGACAAGCGGCAGCCCCAGCATTTT. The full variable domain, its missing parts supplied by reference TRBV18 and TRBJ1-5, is NAGVMQNPRHLVRRRGQEARLRCSPMKGHSHVYWYRQLPEEGLKFMVYLQKENIIDESGMPKERFSAEFPKEGPSILRIQQVVRGDSAAYFCASSPDKRQPQHFGDGTRLSIL.